A single sample gave rise to the 8 T cell receptor beta chains below, sequenced in a study of blood T cell repertoires in COVID-19. Profiling relied on immunoSEQ multiplex PCR, and the TCRdb table lists in-frame clones only, not all of them. Among some 340,000 clones listed, 90% were seen once. Sequenced: PBMCs or T cells enriched from blood (not recorded which). These receptors were taken from a woman aged 30 to 39 who had been exposed to COVID-19.

This clone was seen a handful of times. V gene TRBV10-3 combines with J gene TRBJ1-6; 10 nucleotides agree with TRBD1. CDR3 length: 13 residues. Germline V lookup: CDR1 ENHRY, CDR2 SYGVKD. V lost 7 bases, J lost 8 bases, and 2 bases stayed unmatched. CDR3 DNA: TGTGCCATCACTGGGACAGGGGATTCACCCCTCCACTTT. Protein product: CAITGTGDSPLHF.

The rearrangement uses TRBV7-9 and TRBJ1-1; 9 positions agree with TRBD1. The ends lost 5 bases at V and 0 bases at J; junction bases unmatched: 7. The CDR3 extends over 16 amino acids. Germline CDR1 reads SEHNR; CDR2 reads FQNEAQ (reference sequence). The CDR3 DNA reads as TGTGCCAGCAGCCCAACCGGGACAGGGATGAACACTGAAGCTTTCTTT. Residues: CASSPTGTGMNTEAFF.

The chain has TRBV3-1 (or the pseudogene TRBV3-2) and TRBJ1-2, with TRBD1 as a possible D gene (6 bases). Germline V gives CDR1 LGHDT, CDR2 YNNKEL (reference sequence). This CDR3 comprises 17 residues. V lost 5 bases, J lost 6 bases, and 25 bases lay in between. CDR3 residues: CASSDTGTLILSNGYTF. CDR3 in DNA: TGTGCCAGCAGCGACACCGGGACACTCATACTTTCAAATGGCTACACCTTC.

The gene calls are TRBV5-1 and TRBJ1-1; no firm D call. This CDR3 has 15 residues. The germline V and J ends were trimmed by 4 bases and 0 bases, with 13 bases remaining between them. CDR1 and CDR2 from the germline V gene are SGHRS and YFSETQ. The CDR3 DNA sequence: TGCGCCAGCAGCCCTTGGGGAGAAGTGAACACTGAAGCTTTCTTT. This translates into CASSPWGEVNTEAFF.

The chain carries TRBV12-5 and TRBJ2-7; TRBD2 matches 8 bases. The CDR3 sequence is 15 residues long. V shed 1 base, J shed 4 bases, and the junction held 6 bases outside the gene matches. The germline V gene encodes CDR1 LGHNT and CDR2 FRNRAP. The CDR3: CASGLGWRGEYEQYF. The CDR3 nucleotides are TGTGCTAGTGGTTTGGGGTGGCGGGGGGAATACGAGCAGTACTTC.

V gene TRBV12-3 or TRBV12-4 combines with J gene TRBJ2-5; D is undetermined. The CDR3 sequence is 12 residues long. Trimming took 3 bases from V and 4 from J, leaving 6 bases between them. The CDR3 region is CASSFVGETQYF. The CDR3 region has the DNA TGTGCCAGCAGTTTTGTCGGAGAGACCCAGTACTTC.

This clone was detected once. The gene calls are TRBV6-5 and TRBJ2-5; possible D gene TRBD2, 5 bases. From germline, CDR1 is MNHEY and CDR2 SVGAGI. Deletions cut 2 bases from V and 4 bases from J, with 14 bases between. This CDR3 spans 15 amino acids. The CDR3 spells CASSYPPGSRETQYF. CDR3 bases: TGTGCCAGCAGTTACCCTCCGGGGTCGAGAGAGACCCAGTACTTC.

The chain links TRBV7-9 to TRBJ2-7; D perhaps matches TRBD1 (6 bases). Deletions cut 6 bases from V and 4 bases from J, with 10 bases between. Germline CDR1 reads SEHNR; CDR2 reads FQNEAQ (reference sequence). The CDR3 runs 12 residues. The CDR3 bases are TGTGCCAGCAGTATAACAGGGTACGAGCAGTACTTC. Its translation: CASSITGYEQYF.